This entry is about one TCR beta chain. Its antigen is undetermined. This sample stems from a study of CD8 T cells in ankylosing spondylitis. Study-wide findings and caveats: A TCR beta motif of 7 to 9 highly homologous variants seemed to mark ankylosing spondylitis blood. Reportedly, matched ankylosing spondylitis synovial fluid was significantly enriched for disease-linked clones. Some motif variants had been reported before (in reactive arthritis synovial fluid and blood).

The CDR3 totals 15 residues. TCRdb independently ran MiXCR on the 5' RACE reads; one entry per CDR3 protein. The sample carries around 490,000 distinct CDR3 sequences, over 4% recorded once. The V gene is TRBV21-1, the J gene TRBJ2-7; the table's D call of TRBD1 was not tested on the DNA. TRBV21-1 corresponds to a pseudogene. Sequencing input: blood, either unsorted or a sorted T cell fraction (not recorded which). This receptor was obtained from a male donor with ankylosing spondylitis. CDR3 DNA sequence: TGTGCCAGCAGCGCAAAAGTTTACAGGGGCTACGAGCAGTACTTT. Encoded protein: CASSAKVYRGYEQYF.